A selection of T cell receptor beta chains follows, all from one sample in a study of control samples from healthy donors and cancer patients. The repertoire was sequenced with immunoSEQ multiplex PCR; TCRdb's copy has only in-frame clones and lacks some. The table has over 150,000 clones, around 90% seen once. Material for sequencing was blood. These TCRs come from a woman aged 50 to 60 in good health. Each CDR3 is given with its conserved first and last residue. Each record gives: J gene, CDR3 length, D gene, V gene, CDR3 protein. D genes are given only for firm matches.

>TRBJ1-4|14|NA|TRBV5-6
CASSFGAGDEKLFF
>TRBJ1-2|14|NA|TRBV24-1
CATSDLTGNYGYTF
>TRBJ2-3|16|TRBD2|TRBV6-4
CASSDSAGASTDTQYF
>TRBJ2-5|15|NA|TRBV5-1
CASSSSTGYQETQYF
>TRBJ2-1|15|TRBD1|TRBV4-1
CASSQGGQFYNEQFF
>TRBJ1-1|13|NA|TRBV5-1
CASSLDGQLEAFF
>TRBJ2-1|17|NA|TRBV5-6
CASSLDVRGGPQVMQFF
>TRBJ1-1|18|NA|TRBV29-1
CSVETLDRDVRMNTEAFF
>TRBJ2-1|13|NA|TRBV5-1
CASRGDGNNEQFF
>TRBJ1-3|13|NA|TRBV10-3
CALGSGIGNTIYF
>TRBJ2-1|15|TRBD2|TRBV18
CASSTRGLAGSEQFF
>TRBJ2-7|16|TRBD2|TRBV5-1
CASSLASSGIYYEQYF
>TRBJ2-7|15|TRBD1|TRBV9
CASSPTDRAPYEQYF
>TRBJ1-4|15|NA|TRBV5-5
CASSFIGGDNEKLFF
>TRBJ1-5|14|NA|TRBV28
CASNLGWGIQPQHF
>TRBJ1-3|14|NA|TRBV5-1
CASSLASSGNTIYF
>TRBJ2-3|13|NA|TRBV3-1/TRBV3-2
CASSQDRFGAQYF